A selection of T cell receptor beta chains follows, all from one sample in a study of blood T cell repertoires in COVID-19. Using immunoSEQ multiplex PCR, the repertoire was profiled, and TCRdb retains in-frame clones only, with some absent. The table lists about 120,000 clones, approximately 80% of them singletons. Sequencing used peripheral blood. Receptors originate from a human donor in a cohort sampled during active COVID-19. Both conserved end residues are part of each CDR3. Each record gives: D gene, J gene, clone size, V gene, CDR3 protein, CDR3 DNA. The D gene is left open where the match is weak. Not every row has a clone size; where given, it reads once, few, many or a size class.

d_gene: TRBD1
j_gene: TRBJ1-2
abundance: NA
v_gene: TRBV2
CDR3aa: CASSEGTGFYGYTF
CDR3nt: TGTGCCAGCAGTGAGGGGACAGGGTTCTATGGCTACACCTTC

d_gene: NA
j_gene: TRBJ2-1
abundance: NA
v_gene: TRBV7-9
CDR3aa: CASSLYVQGFVEQFF
CDR3nt: TGTGCCAGCAGCTTGTATGTACAGGGTTTTGTTGAGCAGTTCTTC

d_gene: NA
j_gene: TRBJ2-1
abundance: NA
v_gene: TRBV19
CDR3aa: CASSIKSGGTYNEQFF
CDR3nt: TGTGCCAGTAGTATAAAATCGGGCGGGACTTACAATGAGCAGTTCTTC

d_gene: TRBD1
j_gene: TRBJ2-2
abundance: NA
v_gene: TRBV7-9
CDR3aa: CASSSTKGQVANTGELFF
CDR3nt: TGTGCCAGCAGCTCCACCAAAGGACAGGTCGCAAACACCGGGGAGCTGTTTTTT

d_gene: NA
j_gene: TRBJ1-1
abundance: NA
v_gene: TRBV18
CDR3aa: CASSPQVGLGGTEAFF
CDR3nt: TGTGCCAGCTCACCACAGGTAGGGTTGGGAGGCACTGAAGCTTTCTTT

d_gene: NA
j_gene: TRBJ1-5
abundance: NA
v_gene: TRBV10-3
CDR3aa: CATGEPQHF
CDR3nt: TGTGCCACCGGGGAGCCCCAGCATTTT

d_gene: NA
j_gene: TRBJ1-1
abundance: NA
v_gene: TRBV23-1
CDR3aa: CASSQSLCTNTEAFF
CDR3nt: TGCGCCAGCAGTCAATCATTGTGCACAAACACTGAAGCTTTCTTT

d_gene: TRBD1
j_gene: TRBJ2-2
abundance: NA
v_gene: TRBV4-3
CDR3aa: CASSQVGVWQGAPGELFF
CDR3nt: TGCGCCAGCAGCCAAGTGGGAGTGTGGCAGGGGGCTCCCGGGGAGCTGTTTTTT

d_gene: NA
j_gene: TRBJ2-7
abundance: NA
v_gene: TRBV7-6
CDR3aa: CASSLEVSGDEQYF
CDR3nt: TGTGCCAGCAGCTTAGAGGTTTCAGGGGACGAGCAGTACTTC

d_gene: TRBD1
j_gene: TRBJ1-4
abundance: many
v_gene: TRBV19
CDR3aa: CASSYPGQGNEKLFF
CDR3nt: TGTGCCAGTAGTTATCCCGGACAGGGTAATGAAAAACTGTTTTTT

d_gene: NA
j_gene: TRBJ1-5
abundance: NA
v_gene: TRBV20-1
CDR3aa: CSASIPSGNQPQHF
CDR3nt: TGCAGTGCTAGTATCCCCTCAGGGAATCAGCCCCAGCATTTT

d_gene: NA
j_gene: TRBJ1-3
abundance: NA
v_gene: TRBV30
CDR3aa: CACPQGSGNTIYF
CDR3nt: TGTGCCTGCCCCCAGGGCTCTGGAAACACCATATATTTT

d_gene: TRBD1
j_gene: TRBJ1-6
abundance: NA
v_gene: TRBV7-3
CDR3aa: CASSLVGTENSPLHF
CDR3nt: TGTGCCAGCAGCTTAGTTGGGACAGAAAACTCACCCCTCCACTTT

d_gene: NA
j_gene: TRBJ1-3
abundance: NA
v_gene: TRBV3-1/TRBV3-2
CDR3aa: CASSQGPSTIYF
CDR3nt: TGTGCCAGCAGCCAGGGCCCGTCCACCATATATTTT

d_gene: TRBD1
j_gene: TRBJ1-3
abundance: once
v_gene: TRBV3-1/TRBV3-2
CDR3aa: CASSHKGAAGNTIYF
CDR3nt: TGTGCCAGCAGCCATAAGGGGGCGGCTGGAAACACCATATATTTT

d_gene: TRBD1
j_gene: TRBJ2-7
abundance: NA
v_gene: TRBV5-8
CDR3aa: CASNPGTGYYEQYF
CDR3nt: TGTGCCAGCAACCCCGGGACAGGGTACTACGAGCAGTACTTC

d_gene: TRBD1
j_gene: TRBJ2-7
abundance: NA
v_gene: TRBV11-2
CDR3aa: CASSLGDRAYEQYF
CDR3nt: TGTGCCAGCAGCTTAGGGGACAGGGCCTACGAGCAGTACTTC

d_gene: NA
j_gene: TRBJ1-1
abundance: NA
v_gene: TRBV29-1
CDR3aa: CSVTGGTEAFF
CDR3nt: TGCAGCGTTACGGGGGGCACTGAAGCTTTCTTT

d_gene: NA
j_gene: TRBJ1-6
abundance: NA
v_gene: TRBV28
CDR3aa: CASSRGKSPLHF
CDR3nt: TGTGCCAGCAGCAGGGGAAAATCACCCCTCCACTTT

d_gene: NA
j_gene: TRBJ2-1
abundance: NA
v_gene: TRBV28
CDR3aa: CASKGGRGGYNEQFF
CDR3nt: TGTGCCAGCAAAGGGGGGAGGGGCGGCTACAATGAGCAGTTCTTC

d_gene: NA
j_gene: TRBJ1-3
abundance: NA
v_gene: TRBV30
CDR3aa: CAWSSLSGNTIYF
CDR3nt: TGTGCCTGGAGTTCTCTCAGCGGCAACACCATATATTTT

d_gene: TRBD1
j_gene: TRBJ1-2
abundance: NA
v_gene: TRBV19
CDR3aa: CASSIGQGYDYGYTF
CDR3nt: TGTGCCAGTAGTATAGGACAGGGGTACGATTATGGCTACACCTTC

d_gene: TRBD1
j_gene: TRBJ2-1
abundance: NA
v_gene: TRBV6-2/TRBV6-3
CDR3aa: CASSWDRGHYNEQFF
CDR3nt: TGTGCCAGCAGTTGGGACAGGGGGCACTACAATGAGCAGTTCTTC

d_gene: NA
j_gene: TRBJ2-1
abundance: NA
v_gene: TRBV11-1
CDR3aa: CASTRLGFLEYNEQFF
CDR3nt: TGTGCCAGCACACGGTTGGGTTTCTTGGAGTACAATGAGCAGTTCTTC

d_gene: TRBD1
j_gene: TRBJ1-2
abundance: once
v_gene: TRBV7-2
CDR3aa: CASSFLTGGVFGYTF
CDR3nt: TGTGCCAGCAGCTTCTTGACAGGGGGTGTCTTTGGCTACACCTTC

d_gene: TRBD1
j_gene: TRBJ1-1
abundance: NA
v_gene: TRBV30
CDR3aa: CAWSWSQGAAEAFF
CDR3nt: TGTGCCTGGAGTTGGTCACAGGGGGCTGCTGAAGCTTTCTTT

d_gene: NA
j_gene: TRBJ1-1
abundance: NA
v_gene: TRBV30
CDR3aa: CAWRIVQGLGTEAFF
CDR3nt: TGTGCCTGGAGGATTGTACAGGGCCTGGGCACTGAAGCTTTCTTT

d_gene: TRBD1
j_gene: TRBJ2-5
abundance: NA
v_gene: TRBV2
CDR3aa: CASRSGGGETQYF
CDR3nt: TGTGCCAGTCGCTCAGGGGGCGGGGAGACCCAGTACTTC

d_gene: NA
j_gene: TRBJ2-7
abundance: NA
v_gene: TRBV7-3
CDR3aa: CASSLGSGDSYEQYF
CDR3nt: TGTGCCAGCAGCTTAGGTTCGGGGGACTCCTACGAGCAGTACTTC

d_gene: TRBD2
j_gene: TRBJ2-7
abundance: many
v_gene: TRBV28
CDR3aa: CASSTRVASGRGSYEQYF
CDR3nt: TGTGCCAGCAGTACCCGGGTGGCTAGCGGGAGGGGCTCCTACGAGCAGTACTTC

d_gene: NA
j_gene: TRBJ1-2
abundance: NA
v_gene: TRBV30
CDR3aa: CAWSGGSKDYGYTF
CDR3nt: TGTGCCTGGAGCGGGGGGTCTAAGGACTATGGCTACACCTTC

d_gene: NA
j_gene: TRBJ2-7
abundance: few
v_gene: TRBV6-2/TRBV6-3
CDR3aa: CASSRTREQYF
CDR3nt: TGTGCCAGCAGCCGAACGCGGGAGCAGTACTTC

d_gene: TRBD1
j_gene: TRBJ2-7
abundance: NA
v_gene: TRBV11-2
CDR3aa: CASSQSRQGSSYEQYF
CDR3nt: TGTGCCAGCAGCCAAAGTCGACAGGGGAGCTCCTACGAGCAGTACTTC

d_gene: TRBD2
j_gene: TRBJ2-5
abundance: NA
v_gene: TRBV6-2/TRBV6-3
CDR3aa: CASSYVELAVRQTQYF
CDR3nt: TGTGCCAGCAGTTACGTCGAGCTAGCGGTTCGACAGACCCAGTACTTC

d_gene: TRBD1
j_gene: TRBJ2-7
abundance: NA
v_gene: TRBV23-1
CDR3aa: CASSQSRGQGYNYEQYF
CDR3nt: TGCGCCAGCAGTCAATCTCGGGGACAGGGATATAACTACGAGCAGTACTTC

d_gene: TRBD1
j_gene: TRBJ1-4
abundance: NA
v_gene: TRBV28
CDR3aa: CASSSGGAGEKLFF
CDR3nt: TGTGCCAGCAGTTCAGGGGGCGCAGGAGAAAAACTGTTTTTT

d_gene: NA
j_gene: TRBJ1-2
abundance: NA
v_gene: TRBV6-5
CDR3aa: CASSYAESNYGYTF
CDR3nt: TGTGCCAGCAGTTACGCGGAGTCTAACTATGGCTACACCTTC

d_gene: NA
j_gene: TRBJ1-1
abundance: NA
v_gene: TRBV19
CDR3aa: CASSIETWRGGTEAFF
CDR3nt: TGTGCCAGTAGTATAGAGACTTGGCGCGGGGGTACTGAAGCTTTCTTT

d_gene: TRBD2
j_gene: TRBJ2-7
abundance: few
v_gene: TRBV5-1
CDR3aa: CASSLGGTSSYEQYF
CDR3nt: TGCGCCAGCAGCTTGGGTGGGACTAGCTCCTACGAGCAGTACTTC

d_gene: NA
j_gene: TRBJ2-3
abundance: NA
v_gene: TRBV28
CDR3aa: CASSFRGRAGPTDTQYF
CDR3nt: TGTGCCAGCAGTTTTAGGGGGAGGGCCGGGCCCACAGATACGCAGTATTTT

d_gene: NA
j_gene: TRBJ2-3
abundance: NA
v_gene: TRBV24-1
CDR3aa: CATSVGRVNYTQYF
CDR3nt: TGTGCCACCAGTGTGGGCAGAGTGAATTATACGCAGTATTTT

d_gene: NA
j_gene: TRBJ2-5
abundance: NA
v_gene: TRBV5-1
CDR3aa: CASSAQETQYF
CDR3nt: TGCGCCAGCAGCGCGCAAGAGACCCAGTACTTC

d_gene: NA
j_gene: TRBJ1-6
abundance: NA
v_gene: TRBV7-8
CDR3aa: CASSFLGKSSYNSPLHF
CDR3nt: TGTGCCAGCAGCTTCTTGGGCAAGAGCTCCTATAATTCACCCCTCCACTTT

d_gene: TRBD1
j_gene: TRBJ1-1
abundance: NA
v_gene: TRBV7-6
CDR3aa: CASSSPRTGRNTEAFF
CDR3nt: TGTGCCAGCAGCTCACCGCGGACAGGTCGGAACACTGAAGCTTTCTTT

d_gene: TRBD1
j_gene: TRBJ2-7
abundance: NA
v_gene: TRBV19
CDR3aa: CASRDRAIYEQYF
CDR3nt: TGTGCCAGCCGGGACAGGGCCATCTACGAGCAGTACTTC

d_gene: NA
j_gene: TRBJ1-2
abundance: NA
v_gene: TRBV14
CDR3aa: CASSPRTGNYGYTF
CDR3nt: TGTGCCAGCAGCCCCAGAACAGGGAATTATGGCTACACCTTC

d_gene: NA
j_gene: TRBJ2-5
abundance: few
v_gene: TRBV5-1
CDR3aa: CASSSTKGDDLETQYF
CDR3nt: TGCGCCAGCAGCAGTACAAAGGGGGACGACCTAGAGACCCAGTACTTC